The rows below give T cell receptor beta chains drawn from one sample of a study of beta chain features in type 1 diabetes. TCRdb's copy holds only in-frame clones and misses some; the assay was immunoSEQ multiplex PCR. The table includes hundreds of thousands of clones, over 12% detected once. The sequenced sample was naive CD4+ T cells from blood. Source of these receptors: a middle-aged woman in good health. The CDR3 runs from the conserved cysteine through the conserved F or W.

J	length	V	CDR3
TRBJ2-1	16	TRBV18	CASSPLGLAGHNEQFF
TRBJ2-7	15	TRBV6-1	CASSPTSGENYEQYF
TRBJ2-5	11	TRBV7-2	CASSKQGTQYF
TRBJ1-1	15	TRBV6-5	CASSYGGGRNTEAFF
TRBJ2-2	13	TRBV5-6	CASSWTGTGELFF
TRBJ2-7	15	TRBV5-4	CASSGQQQGSYEQYF
TRBJ1-4	17	TRBV4-3	CASSQDMRRQKNEKLFF
TRBJ2-3	13	TRBV6-5	CASSYRDRVAQYF
TRBJ2-5	15	TRBV5-4	CASKRSGVGRETQYF
TRBJ2-3	15	TRBV6-4	CASSASPGSTDTQYF
TRBJ1-1	14	TRBV25-1	CASRGTGGPTEAFF
TRBJ1-1	11	TRBV29-1	CSVLNRLSAFF